The rows below give T cell receptor beta chains drawn from one sample of a study of neurological immune-mediated disorders. In TCRdb, the 5' RACE reads were re-called with MiXCR into one record per CDR3 protein. The data contain some 29,000 distinct CDR3 sequences, 6.6% of them singletons. Material: PBMCs. The receptor source for this set is a woman between 45 and 60 years old in good health. The CDR3 runs from the conserved cysteine through the conserved F or W. A D gene is named only where the DNA matches it firmly. The size entry is marked missing in some rows and otherwise reads once, few, many or a size class.

V: TRBV29-1; J: TRBJ2-7; D: -; size: many; DNA: TGCAGCGTTGAAGATGACTGGGGCGAGCAGTACTTC; CDR3: CSVEDDWGEQYF
V: TRBV6-2/TRBV6-3; J: TRBJ2-1; D: -; size: -; DNA: TGTGCCAGCTACAAAGCGCCGGGGGCCTACAATGAGCAGTTCTTC; CDR3: CASYKAPGAYNEQFF
V: TRBV24-1; J: TRBJ2-6; D: -; size: many; DNA: TGTGCCACCAGTGACCCCGGACAGTCTGGGGCCAACGTCCTGACTTTC; CDR3: CATSDPGQSGANVLTF
V: TRBV6-2/TRBV6-3; J: TRBJ2-3; D: TRBD2; size: few; DNA: TGTGCCAGCAGTCCCGGGACTAGCGGCATCGTTACGCAGTATTTT; CDR3: CASSPGTSGIVTQYF
V: TRBV20-1; J: TRBJ2-7; D: TRBD2; size: many; DNA: TGCAGTGCCAAAAGCCCGGGACTAGTTCGGTCCGAGCAGTACTTC; CDR3: CSAKSPGLVRSEQYF
V: TRBV29-1; J: TRBJ2-1; D: -; size: many; DNA: TGCAGCGCCGGACAGCTCTACAATGAGCAGTTCTTC; CDR3: CSAGQLYNEQFF
V: TRBV6-6; J: TRBJ2-4; D: TRBD1; size: medium-sized; DNA: TGTGCCAGCAGCCCGGGACAGGGGAGTGGAAACATTCAGTACTTC; CDR3: CASSPGQGSGNIQYF
V: TRBV30; J: TRBJ2-1; D: TRBD2; size: many; DNA: TGTGCCTGGAGCGCGGGACTAACCCTTCGGGGCGATGAGCAGTTCTTC; CDR3: CAWSAGLTLRGDEQFF
V: TRBV29-1; J: TRBJ2-1; D: -; size: many; DNA: TGCAGCACCAGGAACAATGAGCAGTTCTTC; CDR3: CSTRNNEQFF
V: TRBV6-2/TRBV6-3; J: TRBJ2-1; D: -; size: -; DNA: TGTGCCAGCAGTTATGGAGGAGGGCTATACAATGAGCAGTTCTTC; CDR3: CASSYGGGLYNEQFF
V: TRBV7-9; J: TRBJ2-1; D: TRBD2; size: many; DNA: TGTGCCAGCAGCCCCGGACTAGCAAGTATGCGTGAGCAGTTCTTC; CDR3: CASSPGLASMREQFF
V: TRBV10-3; J: TRBJ1-5; D: TRBD1; size: many; DNA: TGTGCCATCAGTCGGGACAGGGCCAGCAATCAGCCCCAGCATTTT; CDR3: CAISRDRASNQPQHF
V: TRBV5-1; J: TRBJ1-2; D: -; size: many; DNA: TGCGCCAGCAGCTTGGACGGCAACCCTATTAACTATGGCTACACCTTC; CDR3: CASSLDGNPINYGYTF
V: TRBV20-1; J: TRBJ2-1; D: TRBD2; size: many; DNA: TGCAGTGCTAGTTTCAGACTAGCCTCTTACAGTGAGCAGTTCTTC; CDR3: CSASFRLASYSEQFF
V: TRBV2; J: TRBJ2-2; D: -; size: -; DNA: TGTGCCAGCACAAACAGGAACACCGGGGAGCTGTTTTTT; CDR3: CASTNRNTGELFF
V: TRBV29-1; J: TRBJ1-1; D: -; size: -; DNA: TGCAGAAACGGAGAGGGGGGTTCTGAAGCTTTCTTT; CDR3: CRNGEGGSEAFF
V: TRBV20-1; J: TRBJ1-6; D: -; size: many; DNA: TGCAGTGCTAGTAGCCCTCCGGATTCACCCCTCCACTTT; CDR3: CSASSPPDSPLHF
V: TRBV9; J: TRBJ2-3; D: -; size: many; DNA: TGTGCCAGCAGCGTAGGTCCGGGACCCGAGGCGCAGTATTTT; CDR3: CASSVGPGPEAQYF
V: TRBV4-1; J: TRBJ1-5; D: -; size: many; DNA: TGCGCCAGCAGCCCGGGGTTTTTGGGCAATCAGCCCCAGCATTTT; CDR3: CASSPGFLGNQPQHF
V: TRBV7-2; J: TRBJ2-3; D: -; size: many; DNA: TGTGCCAGCAGCTTAGCGTGGGGGTCTAGCACAGATACGCAGTATTTT; CDR3: CASSLAWGSSTDTQYF
V: TRBV6-5; J: TRBJ1-5; D: -; size: many; DNA: TGTGCCAGCAGTTACTCGGGGGGGCCCCAGCATTTT; CDR3: CASSYSGGPQHF
V: TRBV10-3; J: TRBJ2-2; D: TRBD2; size: medium-sized; DNA: TGTGCCATCAGTGAGGTTGGGACTAGCGTCACCGGGGAGCTGTTTTTT; CDR3: CAISEVGTSVTGELFF
V: TRBV18; J: TRBJ1-2; D: TRBD1; size: many; DNA: TGTGCCAGCTCACCCGGGACAGGGGCGGATTTTAATGGCTACACCTTC; CDR3: CASSPGTGADFNGYTF
V: TRBV10-2; J: TRBJ2-7; D: -; size: many; DNA: TGCGCCAGCAGTGATGGCAGTGTGGGCGAGCAGTACTTC; CDR3: CASSDGSVGEQYF
V: TRBV7-2; J: TRBJ1-6; D: -; size: many; DNA: TGTGCCAGCAGCCCGAGGACCAGCTCCTATAATTCACCCCTCCACTTT; CDR3: CASSPRTSSYNSPLHF
V: TRBV20-1; J: TRBJ1-2; D: -; size: many; DNA: TGCAGTGCCCAATGGGCCGGGGGTGTCTATGGCTACACCTTC; CDR3: CSAQWAGGVYGYTF
V: TRBV6-5; J: TRBJ2-5; D: -; size: many; DNA: TGTGCCAGCAGTTACAGTGTGGTGGAGACCCAGTACTTC; CDR3: CASSYSVVETQYF